This paragraph reports one T cell receptor beta chain. The antigen is not known. The source of the sample is a study of PD-L1 blockade in urothelial cancer. Study-wide background: Beginning in about 2014, patients received atezolizumab, given as 1,200 mg intravenously every 3 weeks. Males with bladder-origin urothelial cancer constituted about 85% of the 29 patients. Patients arrived having already received 0 to 3 prior chemotherapy regimens.

TCRdb's copy holds only in-frame clones and misses some; the assay was immunoSEQ multiplex PCR. The data hold under 55,000 clones, with about 80% observed a single time. In germline, CDR1 is MDHEN, CDR2 SYDVKM. With 5 bases clipped from V and 12 bases from J, the junction kept 7 bases outside the gene matches. The CDR3 spans 12 residues. General study points: Those with durable benefit had larger increases in tumor-associated blood clones at 3 weeks.

This TCR derives from a man in his forties or fifties with urothelial cancer. The starting material was PBMCs, obtained around atezolizumab (anti-PD-L1) treatment. The genes are TRBV28 and TRBJ1-2, with TRBD1 identical over 9 bases. The DNA of the CDR3 is TGTGCCAGCAGTCCGGGACAGGGAGGGAACACCTTC. Amino acids: CASSPGQGGNTF.